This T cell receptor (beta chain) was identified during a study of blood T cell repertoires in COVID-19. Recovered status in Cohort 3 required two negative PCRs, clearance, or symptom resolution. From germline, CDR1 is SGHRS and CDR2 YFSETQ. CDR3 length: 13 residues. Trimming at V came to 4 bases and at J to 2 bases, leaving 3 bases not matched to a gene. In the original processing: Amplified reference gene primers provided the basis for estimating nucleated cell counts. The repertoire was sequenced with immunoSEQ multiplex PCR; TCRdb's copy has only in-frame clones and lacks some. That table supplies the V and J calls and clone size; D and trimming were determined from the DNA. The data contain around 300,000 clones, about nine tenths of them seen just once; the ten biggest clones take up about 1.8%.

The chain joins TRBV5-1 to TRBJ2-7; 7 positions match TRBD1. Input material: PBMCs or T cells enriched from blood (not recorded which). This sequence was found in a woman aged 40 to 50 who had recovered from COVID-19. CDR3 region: CASSTDRAYEQYF. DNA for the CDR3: TGCGCCAGCAGCACTGACAGGGCCTACGAGCAGTACTTC.